This TCR beta chain was profiled in a study of blood T cells in healthy people across ages (dated by TCRdb to the mid-2010s). In terms of the full investigation: In model experiments, template switching captured about one uniquely barcoded TCR beta cDNA molecule for every two T cells. Four age groups were formed from the donors: young (average approximately 15 years), middle-aged (around 41), aged (under 70) and long-lived (around 80). The study measured age-related changes in TCR beta repertoire diversity using deep sequencing normalized with unique cDNA molecular identifiers. For two donors (one aged 18 to 29 and one aged 80 or older), the study analyzed two additional independent replicas of 1 million unique cDNA reads from the same blood draw. Study-level results and caveats: Observed TCR beta diversity per million T cells fell roughly linearly with age, and a significant reduction was already apparent by age roughly 40. Estimates of total diversity based on one million sequenced T cells were considered lower bounds and underestimates. Because profiling used bulk unsorted PBMCs, naive and antigen-experienced compartments could not be compared conclusively. Because the CMV infection status of the donors was unknown, age-related changes in expanded clonotypes may potentially have been confounded. Compared with the aged group, the long-lived group had more naive CD4+ T cells, fewer expanded clones and increased TCR diversity, a pattern suggesting age selection. The percentage of naive T cells measured by flow cytometry correlated strongly with observed TCR beta diversity.

To prepare the library, 5' RACE was applied. The instrument was an Illumina HiSeq 2500. The second PCR ran for roughly 7 to 12 cycles and used a J-beta primer mix along with a sample-barcoded 5' primer. Each TCR beta cDNA molecule received a unique molecular identifier from a template-switch 5' adaptor carrying 12 random nucleotides. At least 2.5 million CDR3-containing paired-end reads were obtained from each sample. First-strand cDNA synthesis was performed from all RNA using the Mint cDNA synthesis kit, with priming by a TRBC-specific oligonucleotide. Following uracil-DNA glycosylase treatment, all cDNA underwent a first 18-cycle PCR with the universal primers M1SS and BC2_uni_R. The study's processing was this. For normalization, 1 million high-quality reads, each with a distinct molecular identifier, were randomly selected from each sample. Instead of being binned into consensus sequences, reads with shared molecular identifiers were discarded. MiTCR, set to a Q25 quality threshold and the strictest error-elimination algorithm, was used for CDR3 identification, clonotype clustering and error correction. A nonparametric unseen species model with Euler transformation was used to estimate lower-bound total TCR beta diversity. TCRdb cleaned the public reads at Q25 with fastp, built clones with MiXCR and kept in-frame beta chains. One record per CDR3 amino acid sequence lists the most common genes and DNA. For this entry, the V and J calls and clone size follow TCRdb and not the study's own pipeline. For this sample the table gives approximately 800,000 distinct CDR3 sequences, of which roughly 25% were detected only once. Jointly, the top ten make up 3% of the sample.

This clonotype showed up just a few times. This clone's antigen is unknown. No base qualities exist here, and no much larger clone lies one base off it. The approximately 40 donors, aged roughly 6 to 95 years, were systemically healthy Caucasian individuals from Russia. Around 10 milliliters of peripheral blood were drawn from each donor into EDTA-treated Vacutainer tubes. Ficoll-Paque density-gradient centrifugation was used to isolate PBMCs, with at least 6 million obtained per sample. Total RNA, at least 6 micrograms per sample, was extracted from PBMCs with Trizol reagent. The percentages of naive CD45RAhigh/CD27high T cells were determined by flow cytometry on a PBMC aliquot from every donor. V gives up 7 bases and J gives up 1 base, and the segment between their germline ends measures 7 bases. The CDR3 runs 11 residues from the cysteine to the phenylalanine. Only the CDR3 portion is preserved as DNA: 33 bases, with reading frame beginning at the first base. In the germline V gene, CDR1 corresponds to SQVTM and CDR2 to ANQGSEA.

The same sample was also studied in work on T cells of mothers and their children. That second publication adds: The donors were nine systemically healthy Caucasian individuals, made up of three mothers and their six children. cDNA synthesis used all of the extracted RNA, with approximately 1.4 ug of RNA in each 15 ul reaction. In the second PCR, the M1S primer introduced both the sample barcodes and 2-4 random nucleotides. Over 8 million TCR beta CDR3 reads were obtained for each mother, and approximately 3.2 million reads were obtained for each child. TCR recombination output is similarly shaped by thymic selection in related and unrelated pairs, with a minor effect exerted by inherited differences. Related mother-child pairs always showed normalized repertoire overlap that was slightly higher than in unrelated mother-child pairs, though the difference was never significant. No persistent microchimeric T cell clones were detected, at a sensitivity of approximately 100 clones per million clonotypes. Deep NGS was used in the study to compare the TCR beta repertoires of mothers and children and to look for features that separate related mother-child pairs from unrelated individuals. The mean age was approximately 41 +/- 4 years for the mothers and about 10 +/- 4 years for the children. After adapters were ligated using NEBNext reagents, the libraries underwent 100+100 nt paired-end sequencing on an Illumina HiSeq 2000. To prevent cross-contamination, the mother and child libraries were prepared a month apart and were sequenced in separate runs. For each donor, between roughly 450,000 and 2,100,000 distinct TCR beta clonotypes were identified. Naive TCR beta clonotypes were estimated from low-frequency clonotypes matched to each donor's FACS-determined naive share, without sorting.

The sequence derives from a boy between 10 and 17 years old in good health. Sequenced input: blood. The chain is made from TRBV29-1 and TRBJ2-5, with TRBD1 as a weak D call on 5 bases. CDR3 sequence: CSADSQETQYF. The DNA reads as follows: TGCAGCGCCGACAGCCAAGAGACCCAGTACTTC.